This T cell receptor (beta chain) was sequenced during a study of identical twins. TCRdb re-derived calls from the 5' RACE reads in MiXCR, one entry per CDR3 protein. The sample includes 650,000 to 750,000 distinct CDR3 sequences, over 20% of them seen just once. Only a few counts were recorded for this clonotype. The antigen is undetermined. V lost 8 bases and J lost 14; bases outside the gene matches: 12. Germline lookup yields CDR1 MNHEY and CDR2 SVGEGT. The CDR3 is 13 amino acids. Whole-study findings and limits: Surplus twin overlap in beta out-of-frame sequences was less pronounced.

These data also formed part of another study, on T cells expressing NK-cell markers.

What was sequenced was PBMCs. This TCR derives from a woman under 30 in good health. This sequence joins TRBV6-2 or TRBV6-3 and TRBJ2-3; 11 bases agree with TRBD2. The CDR3 DNA reads as TGTGCCAGCTACCATAGCGGGAGGGCCCGACCGTATTTT. Its translation: CASYHSGRARPYF.